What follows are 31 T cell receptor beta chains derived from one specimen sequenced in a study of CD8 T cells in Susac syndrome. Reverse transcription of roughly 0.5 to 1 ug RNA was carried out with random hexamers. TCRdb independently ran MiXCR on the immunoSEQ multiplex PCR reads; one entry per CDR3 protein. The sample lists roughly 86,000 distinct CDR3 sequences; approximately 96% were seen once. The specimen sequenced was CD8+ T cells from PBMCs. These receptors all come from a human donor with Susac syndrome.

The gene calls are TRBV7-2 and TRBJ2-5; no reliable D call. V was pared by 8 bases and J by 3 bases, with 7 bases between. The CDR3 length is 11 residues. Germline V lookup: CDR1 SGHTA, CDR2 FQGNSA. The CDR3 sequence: CASSPKETQYF. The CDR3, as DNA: TGTGCCAGCTCACCTAAAGAGACCCAGTACTTC.

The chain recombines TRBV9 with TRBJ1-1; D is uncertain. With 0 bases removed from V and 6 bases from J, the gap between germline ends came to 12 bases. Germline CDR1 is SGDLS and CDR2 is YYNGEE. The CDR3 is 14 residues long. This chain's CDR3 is CASSVGSASPEAFF. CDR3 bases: TGTGCCAGCAGCGTAGGGTCGGCATCCCCTGAAGCTTTCTTT. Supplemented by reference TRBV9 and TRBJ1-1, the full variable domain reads DSGVTQTPKHLITATGQRVTLRCSPRSGDLSVYWYQQSLDQGLQFLIQYYNGEERAKGNILERFSAQQFPDLHSELNLSSLELGDSALYFCASSVGSASPEAFFGQGTRLTVV.

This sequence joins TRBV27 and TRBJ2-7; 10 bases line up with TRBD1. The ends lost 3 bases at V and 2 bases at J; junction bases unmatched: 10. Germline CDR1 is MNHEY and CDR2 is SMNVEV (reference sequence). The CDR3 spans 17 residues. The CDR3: CASSFFAGQGFTYEQYF. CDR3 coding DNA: TGTGCCAGCAGTTTTTTTGCGGGACAGGGGTTTACCTACGAGCAGTACTTC.

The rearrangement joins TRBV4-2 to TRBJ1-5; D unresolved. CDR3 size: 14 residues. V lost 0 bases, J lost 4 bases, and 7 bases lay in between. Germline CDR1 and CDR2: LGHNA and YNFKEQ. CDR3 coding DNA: TGTGCCAGCAGCCAAGATTTAGAGAATCAGCCCCAGCATTTT. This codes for CASSQDLENQPQHF.

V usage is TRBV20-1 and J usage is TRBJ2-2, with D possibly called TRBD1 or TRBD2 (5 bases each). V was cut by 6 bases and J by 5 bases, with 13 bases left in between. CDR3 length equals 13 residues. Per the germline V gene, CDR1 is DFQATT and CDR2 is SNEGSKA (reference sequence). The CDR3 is CSAGTVRTGELFF. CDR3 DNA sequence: TGCAGTGCCGGGACGGTTCGTACCGGGGAGCTGTTTTTT.

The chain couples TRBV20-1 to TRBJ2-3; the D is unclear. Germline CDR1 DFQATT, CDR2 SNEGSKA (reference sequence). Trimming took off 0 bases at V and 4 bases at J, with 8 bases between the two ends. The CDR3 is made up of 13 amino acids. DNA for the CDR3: TGCAGTGCTAGAGATCCGGGTTCAGATACGCAGTATTTT. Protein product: CSARDPGSDTQYF.

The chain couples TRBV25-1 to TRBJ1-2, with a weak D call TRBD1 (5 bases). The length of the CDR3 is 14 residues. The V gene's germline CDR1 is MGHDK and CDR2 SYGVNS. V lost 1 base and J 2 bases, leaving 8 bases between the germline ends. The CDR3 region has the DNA TGTGCCAGCAGTGAATCGGGGGGGAACTATGGCTACACCTTC. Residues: CASSESGGNYGYTF.

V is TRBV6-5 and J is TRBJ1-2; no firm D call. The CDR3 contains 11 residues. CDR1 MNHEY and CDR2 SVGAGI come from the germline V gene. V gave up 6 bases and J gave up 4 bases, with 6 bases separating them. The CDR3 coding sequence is TGTGCCAGCAGGACTATCTATGGCTACACCTTC. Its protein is CASRTIYGYTF.

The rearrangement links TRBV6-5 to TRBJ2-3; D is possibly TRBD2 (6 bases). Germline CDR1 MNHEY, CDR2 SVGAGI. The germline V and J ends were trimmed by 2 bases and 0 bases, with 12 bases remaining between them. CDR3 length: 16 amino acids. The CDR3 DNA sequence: TGTGCCAGCAGTTACGGGGCGGGGAGTAGCACAGATACGCAGTATTTT. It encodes CASSYGAGSSTDTQYF.

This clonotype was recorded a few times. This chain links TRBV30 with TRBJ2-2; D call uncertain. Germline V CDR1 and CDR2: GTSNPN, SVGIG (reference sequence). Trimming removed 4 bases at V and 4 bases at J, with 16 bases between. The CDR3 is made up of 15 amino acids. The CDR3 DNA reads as TGTGCCTGGAAGCCTTCCACTCCGGGCACCGGGGAGCTGTTTTTT. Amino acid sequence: CAWKPSTPGTGELFF.

CDR3 coding DNA: TGCAGTGCTAGTAGTTCCAGGTTCTCCTATGGCTACACCTTC. Protein product: CSASSSRFSYGYTF. The V gene is TRBV20-1, the J gene TRBJ1-2; D ambiguous. The CDR3 has 14 residues. The germline gives CDR1 DFQATT, CDR2 SNEGSKA (reference sequence). V was trimmed by 3 bases and J by 4 bases, leaving 15 bases between them.

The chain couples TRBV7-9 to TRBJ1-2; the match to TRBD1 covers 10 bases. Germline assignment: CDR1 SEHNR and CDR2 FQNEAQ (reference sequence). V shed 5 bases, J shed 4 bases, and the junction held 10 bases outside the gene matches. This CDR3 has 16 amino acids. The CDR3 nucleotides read TGTGCCAGCAGCCCTACAACGGACAGGGGGAGCTATGGCTACACCTTC. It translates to CASSPTTDRGSYGYTF.

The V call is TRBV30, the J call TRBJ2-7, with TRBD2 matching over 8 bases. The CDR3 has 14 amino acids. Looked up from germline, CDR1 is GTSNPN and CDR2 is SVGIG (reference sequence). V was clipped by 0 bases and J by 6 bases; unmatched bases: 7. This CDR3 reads CAWSVGAGGREQYF. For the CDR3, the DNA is TGTGCCTGGAGTGTAGGGGCGGGGGGCCGCGAGCAGTACTTC.

The CDR3 sequence: CASSLSTGDQETQYF. CDR3 nucleotide sequence: TGTGCCAGCAGCTTATCAACGGGGGATCAAGAGACCCAGTACTTC. This chain links TRBV7-3 with TRBJ2-5; tentatively, D is TRBD2 (6 bases). CDR1 is SGHTA and CDR2 is FQGTGA in the germline V gene. CDR3 length equals 15 residues. V shed 2 bases and J shed 2 bases, with 12 bases lying between them.

CDR3 sequence: CASTNWGALNTGELFF. In DNA form, the CDR3 reads TGTGCCAGCACCAATTGGGGGGCTTTGAACACCGGGGAGCTGTTTTTT. The rearrangement joins TRBV6-1 to TRBJ2-2; D may be TRBD1 or TRBD2 (6 bases each). Germline V gene lookup returns CDR1 MNHNS and CDR2 SASEGT. The CDR3 contains 16 residues. With 7 bases removed from V and 1 base from J, the gap between germline ends came to 16 bases.

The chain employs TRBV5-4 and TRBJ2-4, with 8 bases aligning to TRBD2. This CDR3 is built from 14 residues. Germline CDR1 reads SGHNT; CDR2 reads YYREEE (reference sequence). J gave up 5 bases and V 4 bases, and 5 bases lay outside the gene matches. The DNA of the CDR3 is TGTGCCAGCAGCGGACTAGCTTCAGAAAACATTCAGTACTTC. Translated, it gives CASSGLASENIQYF.

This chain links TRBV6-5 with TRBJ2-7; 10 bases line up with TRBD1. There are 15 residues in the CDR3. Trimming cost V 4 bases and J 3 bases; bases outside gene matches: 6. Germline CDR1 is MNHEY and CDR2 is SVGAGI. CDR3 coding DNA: TGTGCCAGCAGTTTCACCGGGACAGGGGACTACGAGCAGTACTTC. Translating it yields CASSFTGTGDYEQYF.

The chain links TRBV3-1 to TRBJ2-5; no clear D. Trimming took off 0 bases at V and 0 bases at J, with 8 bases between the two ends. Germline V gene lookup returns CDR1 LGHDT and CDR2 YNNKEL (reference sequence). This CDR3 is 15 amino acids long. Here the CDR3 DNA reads TGTGCCAGCAGCCAAGATCCGGCAGACCAAGAGACCCAGTACTTC. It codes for CASSQDPADQETQYF.

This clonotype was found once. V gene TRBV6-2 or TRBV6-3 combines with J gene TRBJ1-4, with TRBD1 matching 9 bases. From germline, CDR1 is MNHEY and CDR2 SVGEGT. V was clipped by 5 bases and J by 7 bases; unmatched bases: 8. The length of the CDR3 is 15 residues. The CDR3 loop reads CASSRTGTGSEKLFF. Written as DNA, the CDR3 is TGTGCCAGCAGTCGGACCGGGACAGGGAGTGAAAAACTGTTTTTT.

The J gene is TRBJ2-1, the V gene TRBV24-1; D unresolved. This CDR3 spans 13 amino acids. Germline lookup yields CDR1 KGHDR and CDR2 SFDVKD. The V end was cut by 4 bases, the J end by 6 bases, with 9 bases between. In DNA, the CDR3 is TGTGCCACCAGTGAAATCCACGGCAATGAGCAGTTCTTC. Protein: CATSEIHGNEQFF.

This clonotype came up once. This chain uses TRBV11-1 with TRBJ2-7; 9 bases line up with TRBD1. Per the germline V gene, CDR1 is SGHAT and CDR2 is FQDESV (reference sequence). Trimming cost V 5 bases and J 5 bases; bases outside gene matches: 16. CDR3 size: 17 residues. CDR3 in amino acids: CASSPGTGTGWGDEQYF. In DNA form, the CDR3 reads TGTGCCAGCAGCCCCGGGACAGGGACCGGATGGGGTGACGAGCAGTACTTC. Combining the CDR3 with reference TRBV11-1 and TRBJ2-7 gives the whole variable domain EAEVAQSPRYKITEKSQAVAFWCDPISGHATLYWYRQILGQGPELLVQFQDESVVDDSQLPKDRFSAERLKGVDSTLKIQPAELGDSAMYLCASSPGTGTGWGDEQYFGPGTRLTVT.

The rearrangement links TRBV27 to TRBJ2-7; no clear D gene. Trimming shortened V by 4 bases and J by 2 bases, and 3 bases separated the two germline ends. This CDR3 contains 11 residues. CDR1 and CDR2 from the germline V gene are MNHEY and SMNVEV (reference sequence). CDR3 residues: CASSSAYEQYF. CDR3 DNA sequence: TGTGCCAGCAGTTCCGCCTACGAGCAGTACTTC.

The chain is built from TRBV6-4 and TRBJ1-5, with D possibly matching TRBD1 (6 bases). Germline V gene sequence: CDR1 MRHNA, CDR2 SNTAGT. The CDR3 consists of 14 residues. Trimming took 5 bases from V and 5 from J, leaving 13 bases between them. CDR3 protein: CASSPGVGYQPQHF. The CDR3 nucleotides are TGTGCCAGCAGTCCAGGGGTAGGATATCAGCCCCAGCATTTT.

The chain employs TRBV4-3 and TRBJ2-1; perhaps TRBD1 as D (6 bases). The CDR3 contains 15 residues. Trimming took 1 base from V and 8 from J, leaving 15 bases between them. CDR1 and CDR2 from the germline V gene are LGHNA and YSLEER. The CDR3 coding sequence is TGCGCCAGCAGCCAAGCCCACAGGGTTTCGGATGAGCAGTTCTTC. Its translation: CASSQAHRVSDEQFF.

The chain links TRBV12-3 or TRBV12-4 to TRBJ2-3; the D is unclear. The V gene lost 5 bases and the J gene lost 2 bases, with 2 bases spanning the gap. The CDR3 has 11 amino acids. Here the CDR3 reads CASSNTDTQYF. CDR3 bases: TGTGCCAGCAGTAACACAGATACGCAGTATTTT.

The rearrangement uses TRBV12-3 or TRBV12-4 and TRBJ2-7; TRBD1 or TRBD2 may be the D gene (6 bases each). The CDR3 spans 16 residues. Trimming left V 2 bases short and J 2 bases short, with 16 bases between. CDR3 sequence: CASSLRDAGTTYEQYF. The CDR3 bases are TGTGCCAGCAGTTTAAGGGACGCGGGGACAACCTACGAGCAGTACTTC.

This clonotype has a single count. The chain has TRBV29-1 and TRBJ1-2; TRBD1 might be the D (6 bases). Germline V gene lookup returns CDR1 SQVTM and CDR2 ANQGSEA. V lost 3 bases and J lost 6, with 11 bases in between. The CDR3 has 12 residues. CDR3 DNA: TGCAGCGTTGATTGGGGGCGGGATGGCTACACCTTC. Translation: CSVDWGRDGYTF. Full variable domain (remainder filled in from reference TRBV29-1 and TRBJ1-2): SAVISQKPSRDICQRGTSLTIQCQVDSQVTMMFWYRQQPGQSLTLIATANQGSEATYESGFVIDKFPISRPNLTFSTLTVSNMSPEDSSIYLCSVDWGRDGYTFGSGTRLTVV.

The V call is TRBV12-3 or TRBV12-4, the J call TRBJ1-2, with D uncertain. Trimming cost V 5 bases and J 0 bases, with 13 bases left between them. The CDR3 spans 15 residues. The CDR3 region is CASSLASGANYGYTF. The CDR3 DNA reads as TGTGCCAGCAGTCTTGCCTCGGGAGCTAACTATGGCTACACCTTC.

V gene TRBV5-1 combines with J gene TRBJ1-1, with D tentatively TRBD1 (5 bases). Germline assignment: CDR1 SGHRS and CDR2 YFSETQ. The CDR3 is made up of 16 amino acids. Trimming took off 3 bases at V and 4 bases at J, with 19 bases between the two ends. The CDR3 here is CASSSGTNWGTTEAFF. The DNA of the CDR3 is TGCGCCAGCAGCTCCGGGACGAATTGGGGAACCACTGAAGCTTTCTTT.

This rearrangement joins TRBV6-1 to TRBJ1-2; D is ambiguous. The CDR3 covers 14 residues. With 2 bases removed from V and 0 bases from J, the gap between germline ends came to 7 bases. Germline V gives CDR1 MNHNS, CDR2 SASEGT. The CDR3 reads CASSEHSSNYGYTF. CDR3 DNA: TGTGCCAGCAGTGAACACAGCTCTAACTATGGCTACACCTTC.

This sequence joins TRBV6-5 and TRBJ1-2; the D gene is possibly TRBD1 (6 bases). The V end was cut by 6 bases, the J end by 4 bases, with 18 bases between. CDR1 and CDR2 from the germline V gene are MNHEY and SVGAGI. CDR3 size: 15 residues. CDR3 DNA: TGTGCCAGCAGGTTTAGTTTCGACAGGCCCTATGGCTACACCTTC. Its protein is CASRFSFDRPYGYTF.